This entry lists 18 T cell receptor beta chains sequenced from one sample in a study of T-cell memory formation after mild COVID-19. TCRdb ran MiXCR on the 5' RACE reads and lists one entry per CDR3 protein. This sample has fewer than 200,000 distinct CDR3 sequences, with 10% to 15% found just once. The sequenced material came from PBMCs or a T cell subset sorted from them (not recorded which). These receptors all stem from a man younger than 35 who had mild COVID-19 (a few samples of this study predate the infection). Cell type and time point are not known.

Many counts were recorded for this clonotype. The genes are TRBV7-9 and TRBJ1-5; D uncertain. V lost 2 bases, J lost 2 bases, and 4 bases lay in between. The CDR3 extends over 13 amino acids. The germline V gene encodes CDR1 SEHNR and CDR2 FQNEAQ (reference sequence). CDR3 sequence: CASSLQGNQPQHF. The CDR3, as DNA: TGTGCCAGCAGCTTACAGGGCAATCAGCCCCAGCATTTT.

The rearrangement links TRBV7-2 to TRBJ1-1; weak D call: TRBD1 (6 bases). This CDR3 has 14 amino acids. The V end lost 1 base, the J end lost 5 bases, and 11 bases lay between the germline ends. The germline gives CDR1 SGHTA, CDR2 FQGNSA. DNA of the CDR3: TGTGCCAGCAGCTTAGTAAGGGGGGAAACTGAAGCTTTCTTT. Protein sequence: CASSLVRGETEAFF.

This chain connects TRBV11-2 to TRBJ2-1; maybe TRBD2 (5 bases). In germline, CDR1 is SGHAT, CDR2 FQNNGV. Trimming took 7 bases from V and 0 from J, leaving 10 bases between them. CDR3 length: 14 residues. CDR3: CASIGVSSYNEQFF. CDR3 DNA: TGTGCCAGCATCGGGGTCAGCTCCTACAATGAGCAGTTCTTC.

J is TRBJ2-7 and V is TRBV19; D uncertain. Germline CDR1 is LNHDA and CDR2 is SQIVND (reference sequence). The CDR3 spans 12 residues. Trimming removed 7 bases from V and 2 bases from J, with 9 bases in between. CDR3 in DNA: TGTGCCAGTACTGGTGGGGCCTACGAGCAGTACTTC. Residues: CASTGGAYEQYF.

The J gene is TRBJ2-7, the V gene TRBV7-8, with no clear D. Looked up from germline, CDR1 is SGHVS and CDR2 is FQNEAQ. The CDR3 covers 14 residues. Trimming took off 4 bases at V and 6 bases at J, with 16 bases between the two ends. The CDR3 region has the DNA TGTGCCAGCAGCTCACCGCAAGGGTGGGGCGAGCAGTACTTC. Residues: CASSSPQGWGEQYF.

The sample holds one count of this clonotype. The chain carries TRBV7-9 and TRBJ2-2; 10 bases line up with TRBD2. Germline CDR1 is SEHNR and CDR2 is FQNEAQ (reference sequence). This CDR3 spans 16 amino acids. The V and J ends lost 4 bases and 5 bases, in that order; junction bases with no gene match: 7. The CDR3 DNA reads TGTGCCAGCAGCTCGCGACCAGCGGGGGGGACCGGGGAGCTGTTTTTT. It is translated as CASSSRPAGGTGELFF.

This clonotype was seen only a few times. J is TRBJ2-6 and V is TRBV5-1; D gene uncertain. Per the germline V gene, CDR1 is SGHRS and CDR2 is YFSETQ. V lost 4 bases to trimming and J lost 1 base, with 12 bases between them. CDR3 length equals 16 residues. The CDR3 DNA reads TGCGCCAGCAGCCCGGAGCCCGGATCTGGGGCCAACGTCCTGACTTTC. It encodes CASSPEPGSGANVLTF. The full variable domain, rest sourced from reference TRBV5-1 and TRBJ2-6, is KAGVTQTPRYLIKTRGQQVTLSCSPISGHRSVSWYQQTPGQGLQFLFEYFSETQRNKGNFPGRFSGRQFSNSRSEMNVSTLELGDSALYLCASSPEPGSGANVLTFGAGSRLTVL.

The DNA for the CDR3 is TGCGCCAGCAGCTCGGGGGGGGCATACGAGCAGTACTTC. Translation gives CASSSGGAYEQYF. This chain connects TRBV5-1 to TRBJ2-7, with 8 bases fitting TRBD2. CDR1 and CDR2 (germline): SGHRS, YFSETQ. Trimming removed 3 bases from V and 4 bases from J; junction bases left unmatched: 3. The CDR3 contains 13 residues. Combining the CDR3 with reference TRBV5-1 and TRBJ2-7 gives the whole variable domain KAGVTQTPRYLIKTRGQQVTLSCSPISGHRSVSWYQQTPGQGLQFLFEYFSETQRNKGNFPGRFSGRQFSNSRSEMNVSTLELGDSALYLCASSSGGAYEQYFGPGTRLTVT.

This chain links TRBV5-4 with TRBJ2-7; 8 bases agree with TRBD2. The CDR3 has 13 amino acids. The germline CDR1 and CDR2 sequences are SGHNT and YYREEE (reference sequence). Germline trimming cut 9 bases from V and 4 bases from J; bases unmatched to any gene: 9. This chain's CDR3 is CATTNRGGYEQYV. CDR3 nucleotides: TGTGCCACTACAAACCGGGGGGGTTACGAGCAGTACGTC.

Here the CDR3 DNA reads TGTGCCAGCAGCCCCCCCAAGGGTTTGGGCACCGGGGAGCTGTTTTTT. Translated, it gives CASSPPKGLGTGELFF. This chain connects TRBV7-2 to TRBJ2-2; D unresolved. With 5 bases removed from V and 4 bases from J, the gap between germline ends came to 17 bases. The germline gives CDR1 SGHTA, CDR2 FQGNSA. The CDR3 extends over 16 amino acids.

This chain joins TRBV7-2 and TRBJ2-5, with 12 bases that match TRBD2. There are 17 residues in the CDR3. Germline V gives CDR1 SGHTA, CDR2 FQGNSA. V lost 4 bases, J lost 5 bases, and 11 bases stayed unmatched. CDR3 DNA: TGTGCCAGCAGCTACCGGGGACTAGCGGGCCCCGGGGAGACCCAGTACTTC. Residues: CASSYRGLAGPGETQYF.

The chain carries TRBV28 and TRBJ2-7; D could derive from TRBD1 or TRBD2 (5 bases each). The CDR3 covers 13 residues. Germline CDR1 is MDHEN and CDR2 is SYDVKM. V was pared by 8 bases and J by 2 bases, with 13 bases between. This chain's CDR3 is CASANGTPYEQYV. CDR3 nucleotide sequence: TGTGCCAGCGCCAACGGGACGCCCTACGAGCAGTACGTC.

This sequence joins TRBV9 and TRBJ2-2, with D uncertain. Germline CDR1 and CDR2: SGDLS and YYNGEE. The V end lost 4 bases, the J end lost 0 bases, and 13 bases lay between the germline ends. The CDR3 loop spans 16 amino acids. The CDR3 here is CASSFVGMANTGELFF. The CDR3, as DNA: TGTGCCAGCAGCTTCGTGGGGATGGCGAACACCGGGGAGCTGTTTTTT.

In this sample, this clonotype turned up a few times. V and J are TRBV7-2 and TRBJ1-4; a possible D gene is TRBD1 (6 bases). The V end was cut by 4 bases, the J end by 8 bases, with 17 bases between. The CDR3 loop spans 15 amino acids. Germline lookup yields CDR1 SGHTA and CDR2 FQGNSA. CDR3 loop: CASSSSGTQGEKLFF. CDR3 sequence (DNA): TGTGCCAGCAGCTCCTCCGGGACACAAGGGGAAAAACTGTTTTTT.

The chain combines TRBV5-1 with TRBJ2-5, with D hard to call. Trimming took off 4 bases at V and 2 bases at J, with 15 bases between the two ends. CDR1 is SGHRS and CDR2 is YFSETQ in the germline V gene. This CDR3 is 15 amino acids long. CDR3 sequence reads: CASSRPGPRQETQYF. DNA of the CDR3: TGCGCCAGCAGCCGGCCCGGACCGCGACAAGAGACCCAGTACTTC.

The V and J genes are TRBV12-3 or TRBV12-4 and TRBJ2-2, with 7 bases fitting TRBD2. J lost 0 bases, V lost 6 bases, and 4 bases had no gene match. CDR3 length equals 15 residues. The CDR3 region is CASRAGGSNTGELFF. Written as DNA, the CDR3 is TGTGCCAGCAGGGCCGGGGGGTCGAACACCGGGGAGCTGTTTTTT.

This clonotype was counted a few times. The V call is TRBV7-9, the J call TRBJ1-3, with a tentative D call TRBD1 (5 bases). V lost 5 bases, J lost 2 bases, and 13 bases lay in between. Per germline, CDR1 SEHNR and CDR2 FQNEAQ (reference sequence). The CDR3 has 15 amino acids. The CDR3 nucleotides are TGTGCCAGCAGCGCAAGCGGGGGAGCTGGAAACACCATATATTTT. It is translated as CASSASGGAGNTIYF.

This clonotype was counted only a few times. The rearrangement joins TRBV7-9 to TRBJ2-1, with D possibly TRBD1 on 6 matching bases. The CDR3 spans 15 residues. With 7 bases removed from V and 5 bases from J, the gap between germline ends came to 18 bases. CDR1 is SEHNR, CDR2 FQNEAQ, per germline (reference sequence). CDR3 sequence (DNA): TGTGCCAGCACCTCGTACAGGGACCACCACAATGAGCAGTTCTTC. Translation gives CASTSYRDHHNEQFF.